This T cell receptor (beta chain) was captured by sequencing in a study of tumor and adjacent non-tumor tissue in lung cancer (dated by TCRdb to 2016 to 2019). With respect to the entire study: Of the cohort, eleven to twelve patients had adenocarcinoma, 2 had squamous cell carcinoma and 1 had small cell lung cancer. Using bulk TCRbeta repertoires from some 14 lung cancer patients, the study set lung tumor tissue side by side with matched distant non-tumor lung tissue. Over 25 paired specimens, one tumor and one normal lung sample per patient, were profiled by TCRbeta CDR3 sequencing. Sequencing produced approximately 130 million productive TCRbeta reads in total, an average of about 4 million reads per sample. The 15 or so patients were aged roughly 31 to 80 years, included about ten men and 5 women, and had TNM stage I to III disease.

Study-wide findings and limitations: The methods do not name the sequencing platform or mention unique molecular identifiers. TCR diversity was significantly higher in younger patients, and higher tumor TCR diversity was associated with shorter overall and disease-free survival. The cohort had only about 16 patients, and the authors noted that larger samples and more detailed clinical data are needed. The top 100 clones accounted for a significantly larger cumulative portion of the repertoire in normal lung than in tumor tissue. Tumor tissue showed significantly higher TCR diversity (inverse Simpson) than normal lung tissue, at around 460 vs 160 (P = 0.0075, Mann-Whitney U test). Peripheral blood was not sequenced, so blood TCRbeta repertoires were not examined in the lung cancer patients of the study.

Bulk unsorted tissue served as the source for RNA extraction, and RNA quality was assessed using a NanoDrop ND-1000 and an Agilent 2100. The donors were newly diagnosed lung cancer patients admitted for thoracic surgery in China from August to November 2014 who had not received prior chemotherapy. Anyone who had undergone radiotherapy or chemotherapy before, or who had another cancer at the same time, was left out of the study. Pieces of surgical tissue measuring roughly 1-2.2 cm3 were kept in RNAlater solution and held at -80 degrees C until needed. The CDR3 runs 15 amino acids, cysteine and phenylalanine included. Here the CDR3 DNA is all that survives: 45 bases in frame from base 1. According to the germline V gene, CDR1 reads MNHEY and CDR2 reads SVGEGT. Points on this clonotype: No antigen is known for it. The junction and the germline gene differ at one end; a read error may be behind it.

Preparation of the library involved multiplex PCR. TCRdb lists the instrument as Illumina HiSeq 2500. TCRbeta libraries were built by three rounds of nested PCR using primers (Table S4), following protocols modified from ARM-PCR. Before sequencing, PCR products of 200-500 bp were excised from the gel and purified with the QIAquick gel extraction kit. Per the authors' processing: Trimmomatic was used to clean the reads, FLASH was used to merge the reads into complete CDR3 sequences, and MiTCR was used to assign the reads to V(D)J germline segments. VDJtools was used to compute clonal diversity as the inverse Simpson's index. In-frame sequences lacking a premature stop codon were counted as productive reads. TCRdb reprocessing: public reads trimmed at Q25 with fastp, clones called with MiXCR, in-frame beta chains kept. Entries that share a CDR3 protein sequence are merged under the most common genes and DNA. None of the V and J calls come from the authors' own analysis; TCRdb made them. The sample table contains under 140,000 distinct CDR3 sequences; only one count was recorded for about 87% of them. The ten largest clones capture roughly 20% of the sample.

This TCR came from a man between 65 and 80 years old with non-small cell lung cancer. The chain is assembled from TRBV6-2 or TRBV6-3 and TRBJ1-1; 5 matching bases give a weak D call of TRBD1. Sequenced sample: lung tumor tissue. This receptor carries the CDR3 CTRSTREGTNTEAFF. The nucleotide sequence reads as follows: TGTACCAGGAGTACGAGAGAGGGGACGAACACTGAAGCTTTCTTT.